This is a list of T cell receptor beta chains from one sample in a study of blood T cells in healthy people across ages. TCRdb reprocessed the 5' RACE reads via MiXCR and lists one record per CDR3 protein. The sample contains fewer than 800,000 distinct CDR3 sequences, approximately 50% of which appear only once. Sequenced: blood. The receptors come from a woman in her sixties in good health. Both conserved end residues are part of each CDR3. The D gene is left open where the match is weak. Size tells how often a clone was seen (once, few, many) or the class of an expanded clone, and some rows leave it out.

d_call,j_call,clone_size,v_call,cdr3_nt,cdr3_aa
-,TRBJ2-5,-,TRBV28,TGTGCCAGCAGTTTAATGTGGCACACACCCCCACCCGAGACCCAGTACTTC,CASSLMWHTPPPETQYF
TRBD2,TRBJ2-4,few,TRBV28,TGTGCCAGCAGCACGAGCGGGAGTTCCAAAAACATTCAGTACTTC,CASSTSGSSKNIQYF
TRBD2,TRBJ2-7,-,TRBV6-1,TGTGCCAGCAGTCGGACTAGCGGATCCAACTGCGAGCAGTACTTC,CASSRTSGSNCEQYF
-,TRBJ2-5,few,TRBV20-1,TGCAGTGCTAGATGGGGGAGGGGGCAAGAGACCCAGTACTTC,CSARWGRGQETQYF
-,TRBJ1-6,-,TRBV2,TGTGCCAGCAGTGAAGCCGGACCTCTAGGTTCACCCCTCCACTTT,CASSEAGPLGSPLHF
-,TRBJ2-6,once,TRBV20-1,TGCAGTGGTTCGAACCGGGACCGGTCTGGGGCCAACGTCCCGACTTTC,CSGSNRDRSGANVPTF
TRBD2,TRBJ2-5,-,TRBV7-2,TGTGCCAGCTGGACTAGCGGGAGTTATCAAGAGACCCAGTACTTC,CASWTSGSYQETQYF
TRBD1,TRBJ2-4,few,TRBV20-1,TGCAGTGCTAGGGACAGGCAGCAAGCCAAAAACATTCAGTACTTC,CSARDRQQAKNIQYF
-,TRBJ1-1,-,TRBV5-1,TGCGCCAGCAGCTTACGGGCCTCTTCGGAGAACACTGAAGCTTTCTTT,CASSLRASSENTEAFF
TRBD2,TRBJ2-3,few,TRBV7-8,TGTGCCAGCAGCTTAGACGGGAGGAAGACAGATACGCAGTATTTT,CASSLDGRKTDTQYF
TRBD1,TRBJ1-5,-,TRBV28,TGTGCCAGCAGTTTATTACAGGGGCGACTTAGCAATCAGCCCCAGCATTTT,CASSLLQGRLSNQPQHF
TRBD2,TRBJ2-1,few,TRBV28,TGTGCCAGCAGCTCCTCAAGCGGGAGCCCCTACAATGAGCAGTTCTTC,CASSSSSGSPYNEQFF
-,TRBJ2-7,-,TRBV2,TGTGCCAGCAGTGATCTACAAGCGGGTGGGTACGAGCAGTACTTC,CASSDLQAGGYEQYF
-,TRBJ2-7,many,TRBV5-6,TGTGCCAGCAGCTATGAGGGAAGGTCCAGCTCCTACGAGCAGTACTTC,CASSYEGRSSSYEQYF
TRBD2,TRBJ2-7,-,TRBV4-3,TGCGCCAGCAGCCAAGATCTACCCGGAGGGCTAGCGGGATTGTACGAGCAGTACTTC,CASSQDLPGGLAGLYEQYF
-,TRBJ2-1,-,TRBV28,TGTGCCAGCAGTTTAAGAACGACTTACAATGAGCAGTTCTTC,CASSLRTTYNEQFF
-,TRBJ2-5,few,TRBV29-1,TGCAGCGGAGCCCTCCAAGAGACCCAGTACTTC,CSGALQETQYF
-,TRBJ2-3,-,TRBV20-1,TGCAGTGCTAAGGGGTCTCAGAGGGGAGGAGATACGCAGTATTTT,CSAKGSQRGGDTQYF
-,TRBJ1-1,-,TRBV29-1,TGCAGCGTCTTAAGGGGGACCACTGAAGCTTTCTTT,CSVLRGTTEAFF
-,TRBJ1-3,-,TRBV20-1,TGCAGTGCTAACCCCCCAGACTCTGGAAACACCATATATTTT,CSANPPDSGNTIYF
TRBD2,TRBJ2-1,few,TRBV6-1,TGTGCCAGCATCTGGACTAGCGGGAGCACTAATGAGCAGTTCTTC,CASIWTSGSTNEQFF
TRBD1,TRBJ2-7,many,TRBV7-6,TGTGCCAGCAGCTTAAGGGGGGTGGGACAGGGTGCGTTCAATGAGCAGTACTTC,CASSLRGVGQGAFNEQYF
-,TRBJ2-5,few,TRBV20-1,TGCTCCGGGGAACATGAGCGAGAGACCCAGTACTTC,CSGEHERETQYF
TRBD1,TRBJ1-4,-,TRBV28,TGTGCCAGCAGTTCTTCCCGGGGGACAGATAATGAAAAACTGTTTTTT,CASSSSRGTDNEKLFF
-,TRBJ2-7,-,TRBV19,TGTGCCAGTAGTAACAAGTACGAGCAGTACTTC,CASSNKYEQYF
TRBD1,TRBJ2-1,few,TRBV27,TGTGCCAGCACCCTGGGACAGAATACTAATGAGCAGTTCTTC,CASTLGQNTNEQFF
-,TRBJ2-2,once,TRBV6-2/TRBV6-3,TGTGCCAGCAGTAAGGGATCCACCGGGGAGCTGTTTTTT,CASSKGSTGELFF
-,TRBJ2-1,few,TRBV29-1,TGCAGCGTCACATCAGGGTACAATGAGCAGTTCTTC,CSVTSGYNEQFF